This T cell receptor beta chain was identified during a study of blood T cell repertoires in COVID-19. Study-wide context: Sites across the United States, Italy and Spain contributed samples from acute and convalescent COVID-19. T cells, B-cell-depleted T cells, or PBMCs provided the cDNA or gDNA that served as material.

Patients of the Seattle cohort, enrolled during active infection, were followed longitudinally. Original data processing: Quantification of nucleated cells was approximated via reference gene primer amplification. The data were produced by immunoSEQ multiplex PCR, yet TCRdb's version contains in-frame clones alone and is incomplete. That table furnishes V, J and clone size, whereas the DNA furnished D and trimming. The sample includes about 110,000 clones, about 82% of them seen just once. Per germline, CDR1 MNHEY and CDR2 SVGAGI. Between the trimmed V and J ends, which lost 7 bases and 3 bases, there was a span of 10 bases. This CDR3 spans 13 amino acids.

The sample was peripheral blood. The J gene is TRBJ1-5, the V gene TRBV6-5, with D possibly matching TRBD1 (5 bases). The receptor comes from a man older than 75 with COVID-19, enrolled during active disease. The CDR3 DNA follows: TGTGCCAGCACGGGGGTCGTCAATCAGCCCCAGCATTTT. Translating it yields CASTGVVNQPQHF.